This T cell receptor beta chain is from a study of PD-L1 blockade in urothelial cancer. Across the study: Between 0 and 3 prior chemotherapy regimens had been given to patients. The median number of T cells present in blood samples was about 140,000.

The CDR3 consists of 14 residues. Trimming took 5 bases from V and 4 from J; bases not matched to a gene: 4. The germline CDR1 and CDR2 sequences are SGHAT and FQNNGV. TCRdb's copy holds only in-frame clones and misses some; the assay was immunoSEQ multiplex PCR. The sample holds tens of thousands of clones, about 90% seen once. Pretreatment and on-treatment samples were taken, numbering 1 to 8 per patient. This material consisted of PBMCs, taken around atezolizumab (anti-PD-L1) treatment. This receptor was taken from a man in his fifties with urothelial cancer. This sequence joins TRBV11-2 and TRBJ2-2; 7 bases match TRBD1. The CDR3 bases are TGTGCCAGCAGCCGGACAGGTTTCACCGGGGAGCTGTTTTTT. As protein: CASSRTGFTGELFF.